This entry describes one T cell receptor (beta chain). The target antigen is unknown. This entry comes from a study of T cells after yellow fever vaccination. Study conclusions and caveats: The presence of abundant clonotypes contaminating from the bulk population was possible in FACS-sorted repertoires.

Each CDR3 protein gets one entry after TCRdb re-called the 5' RACE reads with MiXCR. The sample comprises around 600,000 distinct CDR3 sequences, approximately 13% of which are singletons, and 14% to 15% rests with the top ten. The CDR3 consists of 17 residues. The germline V gene has CDR1 LGHNA and CDR2 YSLEER. The V and J ends lost 3 bases and 0 bases respectively, with 12 bases between them. This TCR derives from a man aged 25-45 years who received the YFV17D yellow fever vaccine. The sequences come from PBMCs, collected on the day of the yellow fever booster vaccination. V usage is TRBV4-3 and J usage is TRBJ2-6; no clear D gene. CDR3 protein: CASSHEVRTSGANVLTF. In DNA form, the CDR3 reads TGCGCCAGCAGCCACGAAGTCCGAACCTCTGGGGCCAACGTCCTGACTTTC.